What follows are 3 T cell receptor beta chains derived from one specimen sequenced in a study of T cell repertoires in cytomegalovirus infection. TCRdb called the reads again in MiXCR, with one record for every CDR3 protein. The sample shows around 71,000 distinct CDR3 sequences, roughly 20% of them seen only once. Which antigens these TCRs recognize remains unknown. Sequencing used CD8+ T cells from cultured PBMCs, obtained from culture after CMV antigen stimulation. The receptors were sampled from a human donor in good health (CMV status not recorded). Some clones in this sample may be carry-over from other donors' samples.

CDR3 DNA: TGTGCCAGCAGCCCACCGCGGACAGGGAATTTCCATGAGCAGTTCTTC. Translated: CASSPPRTGNFHEQFF. V is TRBV7-8 and J is TRBJ2-1; TRBD1 matches 8 bases. Germline V CDR1 and CDR2: SGHVS, FQNEAQ. V lost 5 bases to trimming and J lost 8 bases; unmatched junction nucleotides: 14. The CDR3 has 16 amino acids.

Only a few counts were recorded for this clonotype. The CDR3, as DNA: TGTGCCAGCAGCTTGGGGGGCAGGTTTCCGCCCCAGCATTTT. The encoded protein is CASSLGGRFPPQHF. The chain carries TRBV5-6 and TRBJ1-5; perhaps TRBD1 as D (5 bases). Trimming removed 0 bases from V and 9 bases from J, with 13 bases in between. CDR3 size: 14 residues. Germline V gene sequence: CDR1 SGHDT, CDR2 YYEEEE.

The table lists this clonotype with a few counts. The chain is built from TRBV30 and TRBJ2-2; the D is unclear. The CDR3 is 11 residues long. V lost 4 bases to trimming and J lost 7 bases, with 7 bases between them. Germline loops: CDR1 GTSNPN, CDR2 SVGIG (reference sequence). The DNA for the CDR3 is TGTGCCTGGATGGTTATCGGGGAGCTGTTTTTT. Protein: CAWMVIGELFF.